The clone carrying this T cell receptor (beta chain) was seen a single time. Antigen specificity is unknown. Data came from immunoSEQ multiplex PCR; TCRdb stores just in-frame clones and leaves some out. The sample records some 140,000 clones, roughly 89% being singletons. The CDR3 consists of 16 residues. The V gene's germline CDR1 is SSHAT and CDR2 FNYEAQ (reference sequence). V was shortened by 6 bases and J by 1 base, with 19 bases between the two germline ends. This specimen belongs to a study of T cell responses to AZD1222 COVID-19 vaccine. Findings of the study overall: The study identified only 6 or 7 AZD1222 recipients as seropositive at baseline.

The chain links TRBV7-7 to TRBJ2-7, with a tentative D call TRBD1 (6 bases). The clonotype comes from an adult in good health. Sequenced material: peripheral blood, taken on day 0 of AZD1222 vaccination. DNA for the CDR3: TGTGCCAGCAGTCCAGTCCCTCAGGGGATTTCCTACGAGCAGTACTTC. It codes for CASSPVPQGISYEQYF. The entire variable domain, with the rest obtained from reference TRBV7-7 and TRBJ2-7, is as follows: GAGVSQSPRYKVTKRGQDVTLRCDPISSHATLYWYQQALGQGPEFLTYFNYEAQPDKSGLPSDRFSAERPEGSISTLTIQRTEQRDSAMYRCASSPVPQGISYEQYFGPGTRLTVT.